Below are 25 T cell receptor beta chains sequenced from a single sample in a study of T cells after yellow fever vaccination. One entry per CDR3 protein results from TCRdb running MiXCR on the 5' RACE reads. The sample includes about 69,000 distinct CDR3 sequences, about 6% seen only once; the top ten take less than 2.5%. Sequenced here: CD4+ T cells sorted from PBMCs, sampled more than 14 days after the first yellow fever vaccination. The receptors were gathered from a man aged 18 to 29 who received the YFV17D yellow fever vaccine.

V gene TRBV5-1 combines with J gene TRBJ2-1, with 7 bases identical to TRBD2. CDR1 SGHRS and CDR2 YFSETQ come from the germline V gene. The CDR3 is made up of 17 amino acids. With V trimmed by 4 bases and J by 4 bases, 14 bases remained unmatched. CDR3 coding DNA: TGCGCCAGCAGCCAAGCAGCGGGGCAGGCGGCTTACAATGAGCAGTTCTTC. Protein sequence: CASSQAAGQAAYNEQFF.

This clonotype was recorded many times. V gene TRBV6-5 combines with J gene TRBJ2-3; no clear D gene. V lost 4 bases, J lost 9 bases, and 17 bases lay in between. The CDR3 covers 14 residues. CDR1 MNHEY and CDR2 SVGAGI come from the germline V gene. This CDR3 reads CASSSSGSVWTQYF. The DNA of the CDR3 is TGTGCCAGCAGTTCCTCAGGTTCCGTCTGGACGCAGTATTTT.

The table lists this clonotype with many counts. The chain employs TRBV7-2 and TRBJ2-1, with D possibly being TRBD1 (6 bases). In germline, CDR1 is SGHTA, CDR2 FQGNSA. V lost 1 base and J 7 bases, leaving 14 bases between the germline ends. The CDR3 consists of 15 residues. CDR3 region: CASSLVSGEPNEQFF. Here the CDR3 DNA reads TGTGCCAGCAGCTTAGTGTCAGGGGAACCAAATGAGCAGTTCTTC.

This clonotype was observed many times. CDR3 protein: CATRATLSYEQYF. CDR3 DNA: TGTGCCACCCGGGCTACCCTATCCTACGAGCAGTACTTC. V is TRBV10-3 and J is TRBJ2-7; no clear D gene. This CDR3 is built from 13 residues. Germline V gene sequence: CDR1 ENHRY, CDR2 SYGVKD. Deletions cut 10 bases from V and 1 base from J, with 14 bases between.

This clonotype has at least ten counts. The V call is TRBV12-3 or TRBV12-4, the J call TRBJ1-5, with D maybe TRBD1 (5 bases). Trimming cost V 8 bases and J 4 bases, with 12 bases left between them. The CDR3 loop spans 13 amino acids. CDR3 in DNA: TGTGCCAGCCGCTCTTCAGGGAATCAGCCCCAGCATTTT. It translates to CASRSSGNQPQHF.

The CDR3 sequence: CASSQDWPVGYGYTF. The DNA for the CDR3 is TGCGCCAGCAGCCAAGATTGGCCGGTCGGATATGGCTACACCTTC. This chain connects TRBV4-3 to TRBJ1-2, with D hard to call. The CDR3 spans 15 residues. Trimming shortened V by 0 bases and J by 5 bases, and 13 bases separated the two germline ends. CDR1 and CDR2 (germline): LGHNA, YSLEER.

V gene TRBV7-2 combines with J gene TRBJ2-1; unclear D gene. This CDR3 contains 14 residues. V was cut by 5 bases and J by 5 bases, with 13 bases left in between. The germline CDR1 and CDR2 sequences are SGHTA and FQGNSA. CDR3 coding DNA: TGTGCCAGCAGCCCGACATCCGCGAACAATGAGCAGTTCTTC. It translates to CASSPTSANNEQFF.

By sample share, this clonotype is hyperexpanded. This chain uses TRBV12-3 or TRBV12-4 with TRBJ2-3; D may be TRBD2 (6 bases). V was trimmed by 3 bases and J by 6 bases, leaving 13 bases between them. This CDR3 region has 14 residues. CDR3 protein: CASSLGGVGDTQYF. CDR3 nucleotides: TGTGCCAGCAGTTTGGGCGGGGTAGGGGATACGCAGTATTTT.

This clonotype was recorded at least ten times. The chain is built from TRBV5-4 and TRBJ2-1; unclear D gene. CDR1 and CDR2 from the germline V gene are SGHNT and YYREEE (reference sequence). The germline V and J ends were trimmed by 0 bases and 0 bases, with 10 bases remaining between them. The length of the CDR3 is 16 residues. The CDR3: CASSLDSESSYNEQFF. The CDR3 region has the DNA TGTGCCAGCAGCTTGGATTCCGAGTCCTCCTACAATGAGCAGTTCTTC.

This clonotype showed up many times. The V and J genes are TRBV28 and TRBJ2-5, with D uncertain. Germline V lookup: CDR1 MDHEN, CDR2 SYDVKM. Trimming left V 5 bases short and J 1 base short, with 11 bases between. CDR3 length: 14 amino acids. CDR3 DNA sequence: TGTGCCAGCAGTATGGCGGCAGCCCAAGAGACCCAGTACTTC. It translates to CASSMAAAQETQYF.

The chain couples TRBV5-1 to TRBJ2-2, with D maybe TRBD1 (6 bases). CDR3 length: 14 residues. V was trimmed by 0 bases and J by 6 bases, leaving 9 bases between them. Per the germline V gene, CDR1 is SGHRS and CDR2 is YFSETQ. CDR3 DNA sequence: TGCGCCAGCAGCTTGGAACAGGGCTCCGGGGAGCTGTTTTTT. Its protein product is CASSLEQGSGELFF. The whole variable domain, remainder taken from reference TRBV5-1 and TRBJ2-2, is KAGVTQTPRYLIKTRGQQVTLSCSPISGHRSVSWYQQTPGQGLQFLFEYFSETQRNKGNFPGRFSGRQFSNSRSEMNVSTLELGDSALYLCASSLEQGSGELFFGEGSRLTVL.

This clonotype was found many times. The rearrangement joins TRBV11-2 to TRBJ2-7; 8 bases are shared with TRBD1. This CDR3 is 15 amino acids long. CDR1 and CDR2 from the germline V gene are SGHAT and FQNNGV. V shed 0 bases and J 2 bases; nucleotides not matched to a gene: 3. For the CDR3, the DNA is TGTGCCAGCAGCTTAGATGCAGGGGGCCCCTACGAGCAGTACTTC. It specifies CASSLDAGGPYEQYF.

This clonotype was observed at least ten times. The chain carries TRBV10-3 and TRBJ1-5; the D gene is possibly TRBD1 (5 bases). The CDR3 covers 19 residues. The V and J ends lost 4 bases and 2 bases respectively, with 24 bases between them. Germline CDR1 and CDR2: ENHRY and SYGVKD. The CDR3 nucleotides read TGTGCCATCAGTGCAGGAGGGATGGGGCGGCCTTCGGGCAATCAGCCCCAGCATTTT. Translating gives CAISAGGMGRPSGNQPQHF.

The sample holds many counts of this clonotype. The chain has TRBV12-3 or TRBV12-4 and TRBJ1-1, with 10 bases identical to TRBD1. This CDR3 is built from 15 residues. With 3 bases clipped from V and 6 bases from J, the junction kept 7 bases outside the gene matches. The CDR3 sequence: CASSFGQGGVAEAFF. The CDR3 DNA reads as TGTGCCAGCAGTTTTGGACAGGGGGGTGTGGCTGAAGCTTTCTTT.

This clonotype was counted at least ten times. The chain has TRBV3-1 and TRBJ1-1, with D possibly being TRBD1 (5 bases). Germline CDR1 LGHDT, CDR2 YNNKEL (reference sequence). The CDR3 runs 13 residues. The V end was cut by 8 bases, the J end by 5 bases, with 15 bases between. CDR3 DNA sequence: TGTGCCAGCGGCTTTGGCAGGACAACTGAAGCTTTCTTT. Its protein product is CASGFGRTTEAFF.

This clonotype was seen repeatedly, ten times or more. The rearrangement links TRBV18 to TRBJ1-2, with D unresolved. CDR1 and CDR2 (germline): KGHSH, LQKENI. With 5 bases removed from V and 5 bases from J, the gap between germline ends came to 21 bases. The CDR3 is 16 residues long. DNA for the CDR3: TGTGCCAGCTCAACGGGCATCCCGGTGACCGTTTATGGCTACACCTTC. It is translated as CASSTGIPVTVYGYTF.

V gene TRBV3-1 combines with J gene TRBJ2-3; D perhaps matches TRBD1 (6 bases). Germline CDR1 reads LGHDT; CDR2 reads YNNKEL (reference sequence). The CDR3 has 12 residues. CDR3 bases: TGTACCTTCAGCACAGGGCAAGATACGCAGTATTTT. Translation gives CTFSTGQDTQYF.

This clonotype occurred many times. The chain has TRBV19 and TRBJ2-7, with D perhaps TRBD1 (6 bases). The CDR3 is 14 residues long. V was pared by 8 bases and J by 7 bases, with 21 bases between. From germline, CDR1 is LNHDA and CDR2 SQIVND (reference sequence). The CDR3 reads CASEPPGQPGEQYF. For the CDR3, the DNA is TGTGCCAGTGAACCCCCGGGACAACCGGGGGAGCAGTACTTC.

A word on this clonotype: Since a much larger clone is just one base distant, this may be a read error. This chain links TRBV12-3 or TRBV12-4 with TRBJ2-5, with 8 bases matching TRBD2. CDR3 length equals 12 residues. V trimming: 10 bases; J trimming: 5 bases; junction bases outside the gene matches: 6. The CDR3 sequence is CATRGLEETQYF. CDR3 nucleotides: TGTGCCACCAGGGGACTAGAGGAGACCCAGTACTTC.

At least ten counts were recorded for this clonotype. This sequence joins TRBV29-1 and TRBJ2-5, with a possible D match to TRBD1 (5 bases). Per germline, CDR1 SQVTM and CDR2 ANQGSEA. V was cut by 6 bases and J by 5 bases, with 19 bases left in between. The CDR3 consists of 14 residues. CDR3: CSVGRVGAGETQYF. DNA of the CDR3: TGCAGCGTCGGTCGGGTAGGGGCAGGGGAGACCCAGTACTTC.

Ten or more counts support this clonotype. The chain links TRBV6-5 to TRBJ2-2, with D perhaps TRBD1 (6 bases). Germline V lookup: CDR1 MNHEY, CDR2 SVGAGI. Trimming stripped 4 bases from V and 6 bases from J, with 9 bases between. The CDR3 runs to 13 residues. The CDR3 DNA is TGTGCCAGCAGTTCTCAGGGGTCCGGGGAGCTGTTTTTT. This encodes CASSSQGSGELFF.

This clonotype was observed at least ten times. V is TRBV4-1 and J is TRBJ2-3; 9 bases are shared with TRBD2. Trimming took 1 base from V and 8 from J; bases not matched to a gene: 19. The CDR3 is 19 residues long. Per the germline V gene, CDR1 is MGHRA and CDR2 is YSYEKL. As DNA, the CDR3 is TGCGCCAGCAGCCAAGCCAAGCCGAGGGCGGGGGGGGACGCAGGTACGCAGTATTTT. Amino acids: CASSQAKPRAGGDAGTQYF.

This clonotype occurred many times. The rearrangement links TRBV11-2 to TRBJ1-1, with unresolved D. CDR3 length: 13 residues. The V gene's germline CDR1 is SGHAT and CDR2 FQNNGV. Trimming shortened V by 5 bases and J by 2 bases, and 9 bases separated the two germline ends. The CDR3 region is CASSPFPNTEAFF. The CDR3 nucleotides read TGTGCCAGCAGCCCTTTCCCAAACACTGAAGCTTTCTTT.

This clonotype was seen only a few times. This sequence joins TRBV20-1 and TRBJ1-1, with D possibly matching TRBD1 (5 bases). This CDR3 spans 12 amino acids. V lost 6 bases and J 5 bases, leaving 13 bases between the germline ends. CDR1 is DFQATT, CDR2 SNEGSKA, per germline (reference sequence). CDR3 sequence (DNA): TGCAGTGCATGGGGGGGGGGGACTGAAGCTTTCTTT. Translated, it gives CSAWGGGTEAFF.

This clonotype has at least ten counts. The gene calls are TRBV10-3 and TRBJ1-4; TRBD1 agrees at 10 bases. V lost 4 bases, J lost 8 bases, and 7 bases stayed unmatched. Germline CDR1 is ENHRY and CDR2 is SYGVKD. The CDR3 contains 15 residues. Written as DNA, the CDR3 is TGTGCCATCAGTGGCGGGACAGGGGATCGGGAAAAACTGTTTTTT. Amino acid sequence: CAISGGTGDREKLFF.